Detailed here is one T cell receptor beta chain. Antigen specificity is unknown. The data derive from a study of response to subunit inactivated influenza vaccine. MiXCR was run by TCRdb on the RT-PCR reads, yielding one entry per CDR3 protein. The data show approximately 700,000 distinct CDR3 sequences, with approximately 15% seen just once and around 6.5% held by the top ten. Study-level points and caveats: The authors offered the suggestion that each seasonal influenza vaccination recruits few new T cells.

V lost 4 bases and J lost 4; bases outside the gene matches: 7. The CDR3 runs to 14 residues. The J gene is TRBJ2-7, the V gene TRBV23-1; the match to TRBD1 covers 7 bases. TRBV23-1 is treated as an ORF (open reading frame) with a function not yet certain. This TCR came from a man aged 50 or older who received an inactivated influenza vaccine. The sequences come from PBMCs from blood, collected roughly 15 days before vaccination. The CDR3 region has the DNA TGCGCCAGCAGTCCAAGGGGGCCTGGGTACGAGCAGTACTTC. This encodes CASSPRGPGYEQYF.